Following are 2 T cell receptor beta chains from one sample sequenced in a study of shared clonotypes between healthy human individuals. Repertoires were generated with immunoSEQ multiplex PCR, while TCRdb's copy carries only in-frame clones and drops some. The sample holds roughly 1,500,000 clones; about 98.5% are singletons and the top ten take about 0.35%. Sequencing was done on a sample of naive CD4+ T cells sorted from blood. Subset in this sample: CD45RA+ positively selected. These receptors were collected from a man aged 25 to 40 in good health.

This chain uses TRBV5-4 with TRBJ2-7; 7 bases map to TRBD1. Germline CDR1 and CDR2: SGHNT and YYREEE (reference sequence). With V trimmed by 3 bases and J by 6 bases, 6 bases remained unmatched. The CDR3 totals 13 residues. The CDR3 DNA is TGTGCCAGCAGCTCTGACAGGGATCGCGAGCAGTACTTC. Protein sequence: CASSSDRDREQYF.

The chain has TRBV29-1 and TRBJ2-2; no clear D gene. Germline V CDR1 and CDR2: SQVTM, ANQGSEA. V lost 5 bases and J lost 5, with 15 bases in between. This CDR3 spans 14 amino acids. Here the CDR3 reads CSVSSTLATGELFF. CDR3 nucleotide sequence: TGCAGCGTTAGCTCTACCTTAGCAACCGGGGAGCTGTTTTTT.